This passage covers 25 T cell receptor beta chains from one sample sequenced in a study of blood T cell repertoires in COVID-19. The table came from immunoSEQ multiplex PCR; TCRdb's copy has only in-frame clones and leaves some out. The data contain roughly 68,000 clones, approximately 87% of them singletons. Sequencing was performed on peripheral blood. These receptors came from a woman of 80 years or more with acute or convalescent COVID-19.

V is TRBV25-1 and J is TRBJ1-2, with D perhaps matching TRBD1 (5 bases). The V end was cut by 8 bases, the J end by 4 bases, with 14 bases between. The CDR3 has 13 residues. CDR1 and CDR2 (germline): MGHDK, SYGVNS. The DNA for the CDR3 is TGTGCCAGCGCCCGGGGGACCGGCTATGGCTACACCTTC. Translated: CASARGTGYGYTF.

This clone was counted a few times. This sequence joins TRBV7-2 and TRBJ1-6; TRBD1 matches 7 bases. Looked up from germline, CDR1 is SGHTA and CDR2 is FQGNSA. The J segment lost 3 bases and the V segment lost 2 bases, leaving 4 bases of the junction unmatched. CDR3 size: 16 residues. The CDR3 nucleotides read TGTGCCAGCAGCTTAAAACAGGGGAACTATAATTCACCCCTCCACTTT. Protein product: CASSLKQGNYNSPLHF.

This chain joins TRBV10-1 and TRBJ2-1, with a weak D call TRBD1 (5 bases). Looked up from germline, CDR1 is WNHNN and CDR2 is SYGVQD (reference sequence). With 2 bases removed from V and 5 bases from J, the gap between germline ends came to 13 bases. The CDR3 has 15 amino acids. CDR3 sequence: CASSESQGTNNEQFF. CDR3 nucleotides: TGCGCCAGCAGTGAGAGCCAGGGTACCAACAATGAGCAGTTCTTC.

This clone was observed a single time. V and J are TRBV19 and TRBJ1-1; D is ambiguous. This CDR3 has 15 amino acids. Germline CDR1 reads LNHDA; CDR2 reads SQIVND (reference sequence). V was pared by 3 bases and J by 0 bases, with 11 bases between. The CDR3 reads CASSMPIHLNTEAFF. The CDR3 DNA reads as TGTGCCAGTAGTATGCCTATCCATCTGAACACTGAAGCTTTCTTT.

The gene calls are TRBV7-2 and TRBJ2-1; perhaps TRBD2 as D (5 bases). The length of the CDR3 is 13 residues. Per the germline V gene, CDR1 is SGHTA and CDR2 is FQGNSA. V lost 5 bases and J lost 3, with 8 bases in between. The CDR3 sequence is CASSTGVYNEQFF. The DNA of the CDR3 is TGTGCCAGCAGCACCGGGGTCTACAATGAGCAGTTCTTC.

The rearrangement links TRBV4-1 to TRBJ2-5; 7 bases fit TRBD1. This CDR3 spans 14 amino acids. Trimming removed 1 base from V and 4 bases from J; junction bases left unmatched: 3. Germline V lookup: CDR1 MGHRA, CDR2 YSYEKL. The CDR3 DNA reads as TGCGCCAGCAGCCAAGGACAGGGTGGAGAGACCCAGTACTTC. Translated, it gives CASSQGQGGETQYF.

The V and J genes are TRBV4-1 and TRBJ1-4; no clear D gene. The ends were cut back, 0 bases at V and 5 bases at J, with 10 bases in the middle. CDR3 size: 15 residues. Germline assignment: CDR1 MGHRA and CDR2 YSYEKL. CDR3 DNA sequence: TGCGCCAGCAGCCAAGATGCAGGACTGAATGAAAAACTGTTTTTT. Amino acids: CASSQDAGLNEKLFF.

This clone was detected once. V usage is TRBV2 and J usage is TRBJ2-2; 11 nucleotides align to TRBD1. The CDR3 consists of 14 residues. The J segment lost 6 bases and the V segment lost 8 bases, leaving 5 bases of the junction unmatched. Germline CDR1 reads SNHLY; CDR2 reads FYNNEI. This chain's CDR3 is CASWDRGRAGELFF. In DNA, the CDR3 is TGTGCCAGCTGGGACAGGGGGAGAGCCGGGGAGCTGTTTTTT.

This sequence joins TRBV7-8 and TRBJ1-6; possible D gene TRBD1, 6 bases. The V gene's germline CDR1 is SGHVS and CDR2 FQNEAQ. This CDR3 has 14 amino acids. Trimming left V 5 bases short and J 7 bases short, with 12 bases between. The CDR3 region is CASSLGARNSPLHF. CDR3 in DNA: TGTGCCAGCAGCCTGGGGGCCAGAAATTCACCCCTCCACTTT.

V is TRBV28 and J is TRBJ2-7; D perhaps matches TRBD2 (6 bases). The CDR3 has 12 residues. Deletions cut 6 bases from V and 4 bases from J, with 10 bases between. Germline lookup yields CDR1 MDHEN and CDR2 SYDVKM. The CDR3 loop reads CASSPGVYEQYF. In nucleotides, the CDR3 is TGTGCCAGCAGCCCGGGGGTGTACGAGCAGTACTTC.

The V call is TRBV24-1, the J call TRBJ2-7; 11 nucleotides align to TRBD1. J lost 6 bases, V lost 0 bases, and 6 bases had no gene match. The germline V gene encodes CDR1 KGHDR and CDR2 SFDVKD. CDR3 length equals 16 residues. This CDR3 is CATSDLGTGGQREQYF. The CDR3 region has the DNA TGTGCCACCAGTGATTTGGGGACAGGGGGTCAGCGCGAGCAGTACTTC.

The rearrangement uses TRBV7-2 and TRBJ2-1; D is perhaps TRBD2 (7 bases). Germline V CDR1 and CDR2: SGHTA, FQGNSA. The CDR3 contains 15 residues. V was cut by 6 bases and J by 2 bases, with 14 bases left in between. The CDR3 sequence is CASRQGGGPYNEQFF. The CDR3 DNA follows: TGTGCCAGCAGACAAGGGGGGGGGCCCTACAATGAGCAGTTCTTC.

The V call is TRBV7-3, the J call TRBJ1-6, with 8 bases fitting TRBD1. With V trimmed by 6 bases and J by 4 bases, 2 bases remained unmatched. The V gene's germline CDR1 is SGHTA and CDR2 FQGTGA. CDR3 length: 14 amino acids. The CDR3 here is CASSRQGYNSPLHF. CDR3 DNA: TGTGCCAGCAGTCGACAGGGGTATAATTCACCCCTCCACTTT.

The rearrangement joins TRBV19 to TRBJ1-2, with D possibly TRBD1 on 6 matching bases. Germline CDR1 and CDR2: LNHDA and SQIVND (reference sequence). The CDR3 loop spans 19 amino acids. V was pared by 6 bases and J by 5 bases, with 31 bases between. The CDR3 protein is CASRLINRIPGQSEYGYTF. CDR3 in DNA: TGTGCCAGTAGATTGATCAATCGCATACCGGGACAATCGGAGTATGGCTACACCTTC. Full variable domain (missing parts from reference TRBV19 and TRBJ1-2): DGGITQSPKYLFRKEGQNVTLSCEQNLNHDAMYWYRQDPGQGLRLIYYSQIVNDFQKGDIAEGYSVSREKKESFPLTVTSAQKNPTAFYLCASRLINRIPGQSEYGYTFGSGTRLTVV.

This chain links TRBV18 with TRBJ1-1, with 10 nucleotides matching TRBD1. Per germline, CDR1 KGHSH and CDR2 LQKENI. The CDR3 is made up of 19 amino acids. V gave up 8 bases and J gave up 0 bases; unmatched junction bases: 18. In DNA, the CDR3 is TGTGCCAGCCGCTCCAAACCGGGACAGGGGTTCTCGGTGAACACTGAAGCTTTCTTT. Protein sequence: CASRSKPGQGFSVNTEAFF.

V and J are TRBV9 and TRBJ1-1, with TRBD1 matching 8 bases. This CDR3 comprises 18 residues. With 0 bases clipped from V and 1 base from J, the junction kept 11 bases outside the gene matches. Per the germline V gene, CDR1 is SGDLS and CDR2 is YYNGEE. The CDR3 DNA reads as TGTGCCAGCAGCGTAGAAGCCCCGACAGGGGCGCAGAACACTGAAGCTTTCTTT. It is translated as CASSVEAPTGAQNTEAFF. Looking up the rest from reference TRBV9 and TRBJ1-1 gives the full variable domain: DSGVTQTPKHLITATGQRVTLRCSPRSGDLSVYWYQQSLDQGLQFLIQYYNGEERAKGNILERFSAQQFPDLHSELNLSSLELGDSALYFCASSVEAPTGAQNTEAFFGQGTRLTVV.

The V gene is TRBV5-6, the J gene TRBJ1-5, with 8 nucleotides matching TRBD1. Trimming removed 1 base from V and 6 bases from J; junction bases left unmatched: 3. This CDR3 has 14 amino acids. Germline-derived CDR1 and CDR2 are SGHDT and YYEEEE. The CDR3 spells CASSLLRGRQPQHF. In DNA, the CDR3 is TGTGCCAGCAGCTTGCTCAGGGGGCGTCAGCCCCAGCATTTT.

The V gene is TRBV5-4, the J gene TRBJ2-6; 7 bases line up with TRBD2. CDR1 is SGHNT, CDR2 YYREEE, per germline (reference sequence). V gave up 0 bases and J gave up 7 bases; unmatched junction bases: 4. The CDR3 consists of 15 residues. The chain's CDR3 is CASSLAWGGANVLTF. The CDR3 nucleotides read TGTGCCAGCAGCTTGGCCTGGGGGGGAGCCAACGTCCTGACTTTC.

The DNA for the CDR3 is TGCGCCAGCAGCCCCGTGAATAGCGGGGGGCCCAATGAGCAGTTCTTC. It codes for CASSPVNSGGPNEQFF. The chain joins TRBV4-1 to TRBJ2-1, with 10 bases matching TRBD2. The CDR3 contains 16 residues. The V and J ends lost 4 bases and 6 bases, in that order; junction bases with no gene match: 9. Germline lookup yields CDR1 MGHRA and CDR2 YSYEKL.

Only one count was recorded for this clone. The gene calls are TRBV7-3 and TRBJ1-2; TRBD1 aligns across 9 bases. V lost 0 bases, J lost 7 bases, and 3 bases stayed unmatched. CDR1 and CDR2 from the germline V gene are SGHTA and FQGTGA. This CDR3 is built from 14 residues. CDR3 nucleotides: TGTGCCAGCAGCTTAACCACAGGGGGCTCTGGCTACACCTTC. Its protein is CASSLTTGGSGYTF.

Written as DNA, the CDR3 is TGTGCCAGCAGCCCTGCCCTGGACAGGGGGGGGGATACGCAGTATTTT. Protein: CASSPALDRGGDTQYF. The rearrangement uses TRBV7-6 and TRBJ2-3, with 10 bases fitting TRBD1. Losses at the gene ends were 5 bases for V and 6 bases for J; bases not matched to a gene: 11. CDR1 is SGHVS and CDR2 is FNYEAQ in the germline V gene. This CDR3 has 16 amino acids. Drawing the rest from reference TRBV7-6 and TRBJ2-3, the complete variable domain is GAGVSQSPRYKVTKRGQDVALRCDPISGHVSLYWYRQALGQGPEFLTYFNYEAQQDKSGLPNDRFSAERPEGSISTLTIQRTEQRDSAMYRCASSPALDRGGDTQYFGPGTRLTVL.

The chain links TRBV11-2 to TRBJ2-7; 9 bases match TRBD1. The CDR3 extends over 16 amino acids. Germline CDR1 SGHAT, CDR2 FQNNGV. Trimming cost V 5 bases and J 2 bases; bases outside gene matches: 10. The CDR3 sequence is CASSRTTGGRAYEQYF. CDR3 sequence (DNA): TGTGCCAGCAGCCGGACAACAGGGGGCCGGGCCTACGAGCAGTACTTC.

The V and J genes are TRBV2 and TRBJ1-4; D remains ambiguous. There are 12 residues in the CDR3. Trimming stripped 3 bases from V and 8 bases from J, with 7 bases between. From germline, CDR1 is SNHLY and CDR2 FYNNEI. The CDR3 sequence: CASSDGGEKLFF. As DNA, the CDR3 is TGTGCCAGCAGTGATGGCGGCGAAAAACTGTTTTTT.

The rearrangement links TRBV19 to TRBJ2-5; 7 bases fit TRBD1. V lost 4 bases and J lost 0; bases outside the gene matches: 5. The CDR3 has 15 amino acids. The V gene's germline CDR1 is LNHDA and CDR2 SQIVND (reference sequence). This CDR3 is CASSSRDSYQETQYF. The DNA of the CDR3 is TGTGCCAGTAGTAGCCGGGACAGCTACCAAGAGACCCAGTACTTC.

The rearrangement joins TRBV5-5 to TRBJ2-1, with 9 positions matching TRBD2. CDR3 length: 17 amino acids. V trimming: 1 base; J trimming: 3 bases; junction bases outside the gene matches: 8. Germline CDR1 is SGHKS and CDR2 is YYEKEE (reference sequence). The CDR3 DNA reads TGTGCCAGCAGCTTGCAAGGGCGGGAGGGCCTCTACAATGAGCAGTTCTTC. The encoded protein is CASSLQGREGLYNEQFF.